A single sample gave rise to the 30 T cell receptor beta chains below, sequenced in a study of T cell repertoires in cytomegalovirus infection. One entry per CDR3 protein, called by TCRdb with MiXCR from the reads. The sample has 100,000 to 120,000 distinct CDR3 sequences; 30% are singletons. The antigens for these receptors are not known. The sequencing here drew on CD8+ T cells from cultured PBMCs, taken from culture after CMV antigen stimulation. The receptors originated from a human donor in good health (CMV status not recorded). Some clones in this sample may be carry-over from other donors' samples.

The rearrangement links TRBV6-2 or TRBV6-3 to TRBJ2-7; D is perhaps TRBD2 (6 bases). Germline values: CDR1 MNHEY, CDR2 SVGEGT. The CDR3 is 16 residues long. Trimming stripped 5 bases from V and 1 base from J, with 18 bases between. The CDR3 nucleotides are TGTGCCAGCAGTCCCCCCGGCGGGAAGGTATCCTACGAGCAGTACTTC. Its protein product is CASSPPGGKVSYEQYF.

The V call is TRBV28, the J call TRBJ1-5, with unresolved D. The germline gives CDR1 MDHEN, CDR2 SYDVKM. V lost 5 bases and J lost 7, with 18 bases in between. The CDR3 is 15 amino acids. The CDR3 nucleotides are TGTGCCAGCAGTCTCATAGGTGGGTTACAACAGCCCCAGCATTTT. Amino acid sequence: CASSLIGGLQQPQHF.

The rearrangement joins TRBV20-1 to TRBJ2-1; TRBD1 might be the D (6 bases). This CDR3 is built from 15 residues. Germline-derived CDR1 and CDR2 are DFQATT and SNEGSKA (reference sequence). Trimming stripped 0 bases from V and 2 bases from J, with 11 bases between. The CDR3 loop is CSARDLDRAYNEQFF. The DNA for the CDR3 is TGCAGTGCTAGAGATCTGGACAGAGCCTACAATGAGCAGTTCTTC.

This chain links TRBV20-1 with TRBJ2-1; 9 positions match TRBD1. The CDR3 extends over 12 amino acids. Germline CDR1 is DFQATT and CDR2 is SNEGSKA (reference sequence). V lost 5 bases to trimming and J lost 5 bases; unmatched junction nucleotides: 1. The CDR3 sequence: CSARDRDNEQFF. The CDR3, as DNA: TGCAGTGCTCGGGACAGGGACAATGAGCAGTTCTTC.

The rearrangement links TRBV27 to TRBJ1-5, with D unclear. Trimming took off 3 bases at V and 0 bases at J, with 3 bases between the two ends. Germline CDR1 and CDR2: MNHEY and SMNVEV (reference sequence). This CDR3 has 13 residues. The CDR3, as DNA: TGTGCCAGCAGTTTCCTTAGCAATCAGCCCCAGCATTTT. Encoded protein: CASSFLSNQPQHF.

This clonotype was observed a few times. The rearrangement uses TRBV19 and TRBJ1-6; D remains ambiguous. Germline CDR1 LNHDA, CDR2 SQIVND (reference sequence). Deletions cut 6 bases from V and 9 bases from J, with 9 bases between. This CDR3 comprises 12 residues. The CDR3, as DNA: TGTGCCAGTAGCCCGGGGTTTTCACCCCTCCACTTT. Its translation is CASSPGFSPLHF.

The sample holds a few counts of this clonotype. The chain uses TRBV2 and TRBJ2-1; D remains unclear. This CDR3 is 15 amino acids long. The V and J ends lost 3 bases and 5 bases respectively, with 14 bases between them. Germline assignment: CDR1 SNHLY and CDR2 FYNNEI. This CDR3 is CASSERWGLDNEQFF. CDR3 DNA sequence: TGTGCCAGCAGTGAGCGGTGGGGTTTAGACAATGAGCAGTTCTTC.

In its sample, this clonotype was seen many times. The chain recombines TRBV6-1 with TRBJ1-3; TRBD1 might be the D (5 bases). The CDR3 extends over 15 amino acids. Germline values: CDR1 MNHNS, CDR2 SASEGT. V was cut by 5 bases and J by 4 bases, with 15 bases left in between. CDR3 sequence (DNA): TGTGCCAGCAGTAGCGATGGGGCGGGCGGAAACACCATATATTTT. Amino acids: CASSSDGAGGNTIYF.

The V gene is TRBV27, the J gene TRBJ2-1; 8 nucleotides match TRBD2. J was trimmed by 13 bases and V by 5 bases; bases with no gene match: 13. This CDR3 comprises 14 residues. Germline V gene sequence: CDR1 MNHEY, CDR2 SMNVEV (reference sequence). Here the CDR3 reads CASSPGLAGRLQFF. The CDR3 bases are TGTGCCAGCAGTCCTGGACTAGCTGGGCGACTTCAGTTCTTC.

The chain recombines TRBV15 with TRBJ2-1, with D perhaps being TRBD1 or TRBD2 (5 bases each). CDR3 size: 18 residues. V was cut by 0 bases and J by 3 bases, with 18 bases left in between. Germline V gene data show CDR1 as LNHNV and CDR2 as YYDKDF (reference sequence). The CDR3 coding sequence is TGTGCCACCAGCAGAGATAACGGGGCCAGGGTTGACTACAATGAGCAGTTCTTC. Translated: CATSRDNGARVDYNEQFF. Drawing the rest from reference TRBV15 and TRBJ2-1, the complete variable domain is DAMVIQNPRYQVTQFGKPVTLSCSQTLNHNVMYWYQQKSSQAPKLLFHYYDKDFNNEADTPDNFQSRRPNTSFCFLDIRSPGLGDTAMYLCATSRDNGARVDYNEQFFGPGTRLTVL.

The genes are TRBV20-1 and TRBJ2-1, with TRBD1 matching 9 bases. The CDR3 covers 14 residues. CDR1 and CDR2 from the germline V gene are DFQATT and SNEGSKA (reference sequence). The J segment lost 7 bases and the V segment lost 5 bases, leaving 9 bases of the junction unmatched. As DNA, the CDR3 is TGCAGTGCTTTCCCGGGACAGGGAAAAAATGAGCAGTTCTTC. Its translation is CSAFPGQGKNEQFF.

This chain's CDR3 is CASSLFGRVGNTEAFF. As DNA, the CDR3 is TGTGCCAGCAGTTTATTCGGTCGGGTCGGGAACACTGAAGCTTTCTTT. V gene TRBV27 combines with J gene TRBJ1-1; D unresolved. The germline V gene has CDR1 MNHEY and CDR2 SMNVEV (reference sequence). V was clipped by 1 base and J by 1 base, with 13 bases between them. The CDR3 is made up of 16 amino acids.

CDR3 protein: CASSRVRRGGYEQYF. The CDR3 bases are TGTGCCAGCAGCAGGGTCCGGCGGGGGGGCTACGAGCAGTACTTC. The chain links TRBV2 to TRBJ2-7, with 9 positions matching TRBD2. J gave up 3 bases and V 6 bases, and 9 bases lay outside the gene matches. The CDR3 runs to 15 residues. From germline, CDR1 is SNHLY and CDR2 FYNNEI. The full variable domain, its missing parts supplied by reference TRBV2 and TRBJ2-7, is EPEVTQTPSHQVTQMGQEVILRCVPISNHLYFYWYRQILGQKVEFLVSFYNNEISEKSEIFDDQFSVERPDGSNFTLKIRSTKLEDSAMYFCASSRVRRGGYEQYFGPGTRLTVT.

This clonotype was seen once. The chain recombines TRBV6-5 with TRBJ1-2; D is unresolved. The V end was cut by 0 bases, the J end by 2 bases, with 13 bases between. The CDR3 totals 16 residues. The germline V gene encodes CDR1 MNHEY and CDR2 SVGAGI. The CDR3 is CASSYSWRLGNYGYTF. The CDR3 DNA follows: TGTGCCAGCAGTTACTCGTGGAGGTTAGGAAACTATGGCTACACCTTC.

The CDR3: CATSRQNRVNMNTEAFF. The CDR3 bases are TGTGCCACCAGCAGGCAGAACAGGGTCAACATGAACACTGAAGCTTTCTTT. The chain couples TRBV15 to TRBJ1-1, with TRBD1 as a possible D gene (6 bases). The CDR3 extends over 17 amino acids. Trimming left V 3 bases short and J 0 bases short, with 17 bases between. The germline V gene encodes CDR1 LNHNV and CDR2 YYDKDF (reference sequence).

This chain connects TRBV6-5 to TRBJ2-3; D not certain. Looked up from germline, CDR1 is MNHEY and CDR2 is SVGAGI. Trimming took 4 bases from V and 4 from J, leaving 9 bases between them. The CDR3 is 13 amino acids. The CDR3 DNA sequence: TGTGCCAGCAGTTTACGGTCCTCAGATACGCAGTATTTT. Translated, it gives CASSLRSSDTQYF.

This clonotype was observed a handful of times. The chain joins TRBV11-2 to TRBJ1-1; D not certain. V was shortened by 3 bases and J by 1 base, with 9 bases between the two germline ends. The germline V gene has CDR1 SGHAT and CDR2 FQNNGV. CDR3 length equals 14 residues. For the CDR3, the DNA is TGTGCCAGCAGCTTTCCCGCTTCGAACACTGAAGCTTTCTTT. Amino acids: CASSFPASNTEAFF.

CDR3 DNA sequence: TGTGCCAGCAGTTTTCGTGACAGGGGGCTGGAGACCCAGTACTTC. It codes for CASSFRDRGLETQYF. This chain connects TRBV6-1 to TRBJ2-5, with 10 bases that match TRBD1. Germline assignment: CDR1 MNHNS and CDR2 SASEGT. Trimming cost V 5 bases and J 5 bases; bases outside gene matches: 8. The CDR3 is 15 residues long.

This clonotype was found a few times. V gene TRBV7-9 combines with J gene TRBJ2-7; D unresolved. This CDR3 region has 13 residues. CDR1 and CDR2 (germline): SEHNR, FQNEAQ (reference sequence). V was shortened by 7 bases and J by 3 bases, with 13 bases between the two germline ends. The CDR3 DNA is TGTGCCAGCACCGGAAGGGCAATCTACGAGCAGTACTTC. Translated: CASTGRAIYEQYF.

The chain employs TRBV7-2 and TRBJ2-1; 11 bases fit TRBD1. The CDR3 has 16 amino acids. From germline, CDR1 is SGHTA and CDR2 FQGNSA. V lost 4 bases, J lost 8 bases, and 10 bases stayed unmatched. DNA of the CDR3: TGTGCCAGCAGCTCCCGCGGGACAGGGGGGGGGGATGAGCAGTTCTTC. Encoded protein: CASSSRGTGGGDEQFF. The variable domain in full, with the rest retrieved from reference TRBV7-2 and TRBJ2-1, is GAGVSQSPSNKVTEKGKDVELRCDPISGHTALYWYRQSLGQGLEFLIYFQGNSAPDKSGLPSDRFSAERTGGSVSTLTIQRTQQEDSAVYLCASSSRGTGGGDEQFFGPGTRLTVL.

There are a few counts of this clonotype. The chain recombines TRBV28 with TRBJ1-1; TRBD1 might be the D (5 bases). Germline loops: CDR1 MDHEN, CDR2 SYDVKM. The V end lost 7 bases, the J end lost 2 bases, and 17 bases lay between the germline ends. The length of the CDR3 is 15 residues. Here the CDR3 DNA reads TGTGCCAGCATTTGGCAGGGTGGGGACAACACTGAAGCTTTCTTT. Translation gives CASIWQGGDNTEAFF.

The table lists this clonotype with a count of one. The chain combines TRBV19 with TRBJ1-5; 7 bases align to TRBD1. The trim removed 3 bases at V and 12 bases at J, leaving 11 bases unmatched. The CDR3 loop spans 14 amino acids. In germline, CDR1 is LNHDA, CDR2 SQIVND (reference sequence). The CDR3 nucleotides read TGTGCCAGTAGTATTAAATTCAGGGACAGTCTCCAGCATTTT. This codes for CASSIKFRDSLQHF.

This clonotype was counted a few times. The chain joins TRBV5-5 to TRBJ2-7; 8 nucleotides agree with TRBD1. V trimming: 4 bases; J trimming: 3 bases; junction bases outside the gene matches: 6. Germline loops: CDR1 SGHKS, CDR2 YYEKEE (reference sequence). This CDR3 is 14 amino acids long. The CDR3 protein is CASSQGAGNYEQYF. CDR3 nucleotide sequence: TGTGCCAGCAGCCAGGGGGCAGGAAACTACGAGCAGTACTTC.

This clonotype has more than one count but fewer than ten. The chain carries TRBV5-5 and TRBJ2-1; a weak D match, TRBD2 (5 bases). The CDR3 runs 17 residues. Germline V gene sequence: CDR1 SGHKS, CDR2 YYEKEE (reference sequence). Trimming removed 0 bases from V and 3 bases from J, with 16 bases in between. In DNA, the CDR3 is TGTGCCAGCAGCTTGGTACGGCCAGCGGAGATCTACAATGAGCAGTTCTTC. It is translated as CASSLVRPAEIYNEQFF.

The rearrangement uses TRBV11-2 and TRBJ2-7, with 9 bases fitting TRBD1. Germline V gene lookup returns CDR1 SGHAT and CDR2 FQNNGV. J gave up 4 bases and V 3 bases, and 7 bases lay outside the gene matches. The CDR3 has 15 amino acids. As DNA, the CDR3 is TGTGCCAGCAGCTTCGGGATGGGACAGGGATACGAGCAGTACTTC. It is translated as CASSFGMGQGYEQYF.

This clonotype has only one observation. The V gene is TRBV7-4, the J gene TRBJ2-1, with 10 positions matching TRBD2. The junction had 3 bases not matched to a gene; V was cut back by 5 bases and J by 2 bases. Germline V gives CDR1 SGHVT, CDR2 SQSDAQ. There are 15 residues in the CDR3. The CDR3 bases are TGTGCCAGCAGCCTACTAGCGGGAACCTACAATGAGCAGTTCTTC. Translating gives CASSLLAGTYNEQFF.

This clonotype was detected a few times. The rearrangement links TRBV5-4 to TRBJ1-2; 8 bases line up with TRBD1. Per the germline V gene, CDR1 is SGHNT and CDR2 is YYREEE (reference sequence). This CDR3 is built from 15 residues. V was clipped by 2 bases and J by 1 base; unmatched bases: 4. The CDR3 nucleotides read TGTGCCAGCAGCTTTGGGACAGGAGGTAACTATGGCTACACCTTC. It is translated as CASSFGTGGNYGYTF.

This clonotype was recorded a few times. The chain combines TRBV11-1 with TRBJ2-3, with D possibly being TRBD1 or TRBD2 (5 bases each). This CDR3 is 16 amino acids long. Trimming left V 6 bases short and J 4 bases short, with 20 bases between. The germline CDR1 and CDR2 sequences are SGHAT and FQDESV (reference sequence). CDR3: CASRGAGTLVADTQYF. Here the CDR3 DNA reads TGTGCCAGCAGAGGCGCAGGGACCCTGGTCGCAGATACGCAGTATTTT.

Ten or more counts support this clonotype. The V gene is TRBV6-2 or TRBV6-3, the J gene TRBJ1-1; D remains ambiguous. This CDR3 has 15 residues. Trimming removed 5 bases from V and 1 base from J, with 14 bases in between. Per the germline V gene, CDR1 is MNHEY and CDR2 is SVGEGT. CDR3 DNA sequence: TGTGCCAGCAGTCCATCGGAACCGAGGAACACTGAAGCTTTCTTT. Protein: CASSPSEPRNTEAFF.

The CDR3 DNA reads as TGCAGCGTTGAAGATTTTGAGGGTGACCGGAACACCGGGGAGCTGTTTTTT. The encoded protein is CSVEDFEGDRNTGELFF. The J gene is TRBJ2-2, the V gene TRBV29-1; D perhaps matches TRBD2 (5 bases). Germline V gives CDR1 SQVTM, CDR2 ANQGSEA. V lost 0 bases and J lost 1, with 15 bases in between. The CDR3 totals 17 residues.